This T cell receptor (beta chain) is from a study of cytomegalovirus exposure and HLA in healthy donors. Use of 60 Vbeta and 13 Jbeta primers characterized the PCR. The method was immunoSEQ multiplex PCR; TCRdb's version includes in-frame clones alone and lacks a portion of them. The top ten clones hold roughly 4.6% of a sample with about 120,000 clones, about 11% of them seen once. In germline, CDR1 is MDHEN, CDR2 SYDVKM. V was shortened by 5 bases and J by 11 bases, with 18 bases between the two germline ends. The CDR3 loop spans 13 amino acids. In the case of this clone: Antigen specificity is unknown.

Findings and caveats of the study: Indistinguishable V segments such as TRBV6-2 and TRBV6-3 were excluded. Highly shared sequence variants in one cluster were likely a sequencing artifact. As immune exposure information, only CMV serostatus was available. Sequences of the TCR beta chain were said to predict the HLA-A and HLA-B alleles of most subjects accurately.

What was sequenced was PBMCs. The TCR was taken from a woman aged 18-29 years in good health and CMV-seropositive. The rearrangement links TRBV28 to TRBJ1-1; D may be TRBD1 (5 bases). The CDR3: CASSPVGGIGAFF. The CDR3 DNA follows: TGTGCCAGCAGTCCAGTGGGGGGAATCGGGGCTTTCTTT.